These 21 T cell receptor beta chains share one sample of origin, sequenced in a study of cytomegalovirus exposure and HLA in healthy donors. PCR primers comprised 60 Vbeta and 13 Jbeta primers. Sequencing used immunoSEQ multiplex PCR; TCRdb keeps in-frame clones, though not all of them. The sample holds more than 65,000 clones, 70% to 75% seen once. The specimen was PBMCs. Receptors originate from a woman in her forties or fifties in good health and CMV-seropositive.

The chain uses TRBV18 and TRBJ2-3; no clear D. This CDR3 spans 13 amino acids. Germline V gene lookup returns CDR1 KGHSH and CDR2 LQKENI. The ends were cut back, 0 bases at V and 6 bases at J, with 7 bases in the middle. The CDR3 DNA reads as TGTGCCAGCTCACCACCTACTCTGGATACGCAGTATTTT. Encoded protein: CASSPPTLDTQYF.

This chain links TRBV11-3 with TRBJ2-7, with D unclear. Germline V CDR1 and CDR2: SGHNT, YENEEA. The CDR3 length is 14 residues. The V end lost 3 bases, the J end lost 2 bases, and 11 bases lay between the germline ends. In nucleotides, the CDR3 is TGTGCCAGCAGCTTTGTGGCTTTCCCCTACGAGCAGTACTTC. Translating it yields CASSFVAFPYEQYF.

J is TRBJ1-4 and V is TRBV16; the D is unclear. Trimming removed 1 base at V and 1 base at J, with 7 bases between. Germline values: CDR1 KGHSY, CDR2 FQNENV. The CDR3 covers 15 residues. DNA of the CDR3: TGTGCCAGCAGCCAATTTGGCGGAACTAATGAAAAACTGTTTTTT. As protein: CASSQFGGTNEKLFF.

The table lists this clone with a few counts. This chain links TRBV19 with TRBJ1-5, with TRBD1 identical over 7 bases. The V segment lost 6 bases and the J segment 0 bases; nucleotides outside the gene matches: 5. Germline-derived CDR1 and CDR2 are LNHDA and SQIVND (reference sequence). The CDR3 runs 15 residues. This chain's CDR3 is CASREGQYSNQPQHF. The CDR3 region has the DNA TGTGCCAGTAGGGAGGGACAGTATAGCAATCAGCCCCAGCATTTT.

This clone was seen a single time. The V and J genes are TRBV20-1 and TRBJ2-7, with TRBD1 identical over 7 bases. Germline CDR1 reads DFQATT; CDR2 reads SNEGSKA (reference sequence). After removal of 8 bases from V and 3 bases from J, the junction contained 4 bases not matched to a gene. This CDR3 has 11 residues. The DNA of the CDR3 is TGCAGTTTACAGGGGAACTACGAGCAGTACTTC. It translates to CSLQGNYEQYF.

CDR3 DNA: TGCAGCGTCGCGGGGCTAGCGGGAGGTGGAGGTGAGCAGTTCTTC. Protein product: CSVAGLAGGGGEQFF. V gene TRBV29-1 combines with J gene TRBJ2-1; 11 bases line up with TRBD2. Germline V gives CDR1 SQVTM, CDR2 ANQGSEA. The ends lost 6 bases at V and 9 bases at J; junction bases unmatched: 13. This CDR3 has 15 residues.

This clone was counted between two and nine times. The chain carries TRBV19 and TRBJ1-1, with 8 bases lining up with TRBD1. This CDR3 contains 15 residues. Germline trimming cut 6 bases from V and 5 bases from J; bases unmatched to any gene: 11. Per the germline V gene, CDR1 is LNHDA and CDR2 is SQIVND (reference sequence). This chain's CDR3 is CASRPGQAFGTEAFF. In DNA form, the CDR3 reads TGTGCCAGTAGACCGGGACAGGCTTTTGGGACTGAAGCTTTCTTT.

The CDR3 is CASSYAGLRSGTGKSYEQYF. Here the CDR3 DNA reads TGTGCCAGCAGTTACGCAGGCCTCAGATCCGGGACAGGAAAATCCTACGAGCAGTACTTC. The chain has TRBV27 and TRBJ2-7, with TRBD1 identical over 8 bases. Germline loops: CDR1 MNHEY, CDR2 SMNVEV (reference sequence). J was trimmed by 1 base and V by 4 bases; bases with no gene match: 21. This CDR3 contains 20 residues.

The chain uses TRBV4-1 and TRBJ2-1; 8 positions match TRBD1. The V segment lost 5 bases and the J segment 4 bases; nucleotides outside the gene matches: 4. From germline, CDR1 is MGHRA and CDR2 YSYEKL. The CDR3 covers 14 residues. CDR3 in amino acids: CASSTRQGYNEQFF. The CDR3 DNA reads TGCGCCAGCAGCACCCGACAGGGGTACAATGAGCAGTTCTTC.

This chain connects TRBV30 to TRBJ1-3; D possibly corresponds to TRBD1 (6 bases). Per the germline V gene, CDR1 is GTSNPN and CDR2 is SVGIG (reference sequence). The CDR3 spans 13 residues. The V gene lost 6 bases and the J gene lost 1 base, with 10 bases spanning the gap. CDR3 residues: CACYGTSGNTIYF. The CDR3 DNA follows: TGTGCCTGTTACGGGACATCTGGAAACACCATATATTTT.

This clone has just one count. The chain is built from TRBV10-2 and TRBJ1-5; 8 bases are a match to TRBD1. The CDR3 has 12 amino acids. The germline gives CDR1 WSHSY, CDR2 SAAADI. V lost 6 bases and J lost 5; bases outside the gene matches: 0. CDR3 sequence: CASRTGDQPQHF. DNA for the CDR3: TGCGCCAGCAGGACAGGGGATCAGCCCCAGCATTTT.

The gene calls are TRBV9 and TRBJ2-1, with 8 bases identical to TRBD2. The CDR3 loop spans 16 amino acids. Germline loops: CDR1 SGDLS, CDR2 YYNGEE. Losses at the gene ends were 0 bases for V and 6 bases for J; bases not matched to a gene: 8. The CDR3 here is CASSVGGGTRGNEQFF. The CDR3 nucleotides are TGTGCCAGCAGCGTAGGAGGAGGGACTAGGGGCAATGAGCAGTTCTTC.

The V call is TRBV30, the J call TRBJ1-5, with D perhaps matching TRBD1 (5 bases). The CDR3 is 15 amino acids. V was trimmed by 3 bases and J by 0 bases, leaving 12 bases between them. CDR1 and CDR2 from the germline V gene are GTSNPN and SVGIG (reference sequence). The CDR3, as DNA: TGTGCCTGGAGCGGAGACAGCTATAGCAATCAGCCCCAGCATTTT. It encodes CAWSGDSYSNQPQHF.

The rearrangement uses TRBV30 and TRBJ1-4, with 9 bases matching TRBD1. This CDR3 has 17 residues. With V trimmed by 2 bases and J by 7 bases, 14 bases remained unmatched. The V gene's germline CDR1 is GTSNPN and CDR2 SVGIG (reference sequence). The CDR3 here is CAWSKPGTGSGGEKLFF. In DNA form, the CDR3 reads TGTGCCTGGAGTAAACCCGGGACAGGGTCCGGAGGTGAAAAACTGTTTTTT.

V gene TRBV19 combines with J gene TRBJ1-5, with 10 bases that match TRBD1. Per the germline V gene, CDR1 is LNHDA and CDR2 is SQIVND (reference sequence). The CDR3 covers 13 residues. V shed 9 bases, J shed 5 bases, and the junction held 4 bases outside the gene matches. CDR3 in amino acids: CASKDRGHQPQHF. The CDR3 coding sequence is TGTGCCAGCAAAGACAGGGGGCATCAGCCCCAGCATTTT.

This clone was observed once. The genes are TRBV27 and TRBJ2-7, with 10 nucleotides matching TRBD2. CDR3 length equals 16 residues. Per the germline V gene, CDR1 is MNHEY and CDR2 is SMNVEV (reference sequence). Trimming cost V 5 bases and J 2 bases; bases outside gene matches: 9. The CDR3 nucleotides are TGTGCCAGCAGTGGTCTGACTAGCGGGTTTACCTACGAGCAGTACTTC. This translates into CASSGLTSGFTYEQYF.

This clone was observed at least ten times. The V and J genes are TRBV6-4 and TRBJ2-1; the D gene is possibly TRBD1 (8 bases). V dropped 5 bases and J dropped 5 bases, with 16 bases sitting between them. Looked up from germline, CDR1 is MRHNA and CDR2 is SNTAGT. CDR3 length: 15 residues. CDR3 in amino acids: CASSHGGTGNNEQFF. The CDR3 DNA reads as TGTGCCAGCAGTCACGGGGGGACAGGAAACAATGAGCAGTTCTTC.

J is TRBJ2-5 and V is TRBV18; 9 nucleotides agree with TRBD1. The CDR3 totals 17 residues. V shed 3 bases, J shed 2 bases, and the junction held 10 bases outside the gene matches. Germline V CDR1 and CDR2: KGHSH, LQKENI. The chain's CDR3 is CASSPTSTGGRQETQYF. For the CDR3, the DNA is TGTGCCAGCTCACCGACTTCGACAGGGGGGAGGCAAGAGACCCAGTACTTC.

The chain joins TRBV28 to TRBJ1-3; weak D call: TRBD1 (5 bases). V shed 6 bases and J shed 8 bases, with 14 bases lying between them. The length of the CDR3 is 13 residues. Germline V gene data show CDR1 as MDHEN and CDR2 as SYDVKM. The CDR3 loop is CASSQDNTYTIYF. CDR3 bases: TGTGCCAGCAGCCAGGACAACACCTACACCATATATTTT.

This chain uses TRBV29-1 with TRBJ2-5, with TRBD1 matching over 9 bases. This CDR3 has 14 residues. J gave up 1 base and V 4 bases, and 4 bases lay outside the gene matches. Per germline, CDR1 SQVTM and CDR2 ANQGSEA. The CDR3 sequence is CSVGQGGVQETQYF. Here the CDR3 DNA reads TGCAGCGTTGGACAGGGGGGGGTCCAAGAGACCCAGTACTTC.

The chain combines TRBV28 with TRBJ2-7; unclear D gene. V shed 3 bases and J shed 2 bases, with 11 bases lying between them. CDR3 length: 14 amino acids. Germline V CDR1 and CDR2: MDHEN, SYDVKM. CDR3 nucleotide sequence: TGTGCCAGCAGTTTGAGTACTCTAGCCTACGAGCAGTACTTC. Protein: CASSLSTLAYEQYF. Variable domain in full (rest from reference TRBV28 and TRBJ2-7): DVKVTQSSRYLVKRTGEKVFLECVQDMDHENMFWYRQDPGLGLRLIYFSYDVKMKEKGDIPEGYSVSREKKERFSLILESASTNQTSMYLCASSLSTLAYEQYFGPGTRLTVT.